This T cell receptor (beta chain) appears in the sequencing data of a study of blood T cells in healthy people across ages. Broader study findings: Long-lived donors carried more naive CD4+ cells and greater diversity than aged donors. Expanded clonotype shifts may have been confounded, as the donors had an unknown CMV status. Estimates of total diversity, which came from one million sequenced T cells, were considered to be underestimates.

Concerning this clonotype: Its antigen remains unidentified.

The CDR3 runs 15 residues. The germline V and J ends were trimmed by 0 bases and 3 bases, with 13 bases remaining between them. Germline V gives CDR1 SGDLS, CDR2 YYNGEE. Primed by a sample-barcoded 5' primer and a J-beta primer mix, a second PCR proceeded for 7 to 11 cycles. A minimum of 2.5 million CDR3-containing paired-end reads was obtained for each sample. Using its own MiXCR run on the 5' RACE reads, TCRdb lists one record per CDR3 protein. Of over 1,500,000 distinct CDR3 sequences listed, 30% to 40% are singletons. The chain has TRBV9 and TRBJ2-7; a weak D match, TRBD2 (6 bases). The clonotype was recovered from a human donor in good health. Sequenced: blood. The CDR3 here is CASSVDERAFYEQYF. As DNA, the CDR3 is TGTGCCAGCAGCGTAGATGAGCGGGCCTTCTACGAGCAGTACTTC.